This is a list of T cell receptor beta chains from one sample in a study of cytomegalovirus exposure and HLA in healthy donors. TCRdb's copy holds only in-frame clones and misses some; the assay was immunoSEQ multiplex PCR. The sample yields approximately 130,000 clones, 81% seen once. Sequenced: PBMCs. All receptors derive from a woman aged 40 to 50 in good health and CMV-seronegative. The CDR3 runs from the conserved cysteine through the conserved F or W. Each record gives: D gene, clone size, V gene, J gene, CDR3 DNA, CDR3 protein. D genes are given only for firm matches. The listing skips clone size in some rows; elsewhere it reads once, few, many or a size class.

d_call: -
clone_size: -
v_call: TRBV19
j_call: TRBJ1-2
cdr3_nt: TGTGCCAGTAGTATTGTAGCCGGGGGATACTATGGCTACACCTTC
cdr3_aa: CASSIVAGGYYGYTF

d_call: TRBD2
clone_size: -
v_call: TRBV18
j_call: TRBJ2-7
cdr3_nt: TGTGCCAGCTCACCCCTCCCTAGCGGGACCCACTACGAGCAGTACTTC
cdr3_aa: CASSPLPSGTHYEQYF

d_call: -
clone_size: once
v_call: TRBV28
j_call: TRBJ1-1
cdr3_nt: TGTGCCAGCAGTTCTTTGACAGAAAGAGACACTGAAGCTTTCTTT
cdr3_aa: CASSSLTERDTEAFF

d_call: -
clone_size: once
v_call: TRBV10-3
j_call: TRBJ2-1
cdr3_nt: TGTGCCACCGCGGGGCCGGGAAGCAATGAGCAGTTCTTC
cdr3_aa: CATAGPGSNEQFF

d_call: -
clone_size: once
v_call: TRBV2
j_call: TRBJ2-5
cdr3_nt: TGTGCCAGCAGTGATAACAGGAACCAAGAGACCCAGTACTTC
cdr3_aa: CASSDNRNQETQYF

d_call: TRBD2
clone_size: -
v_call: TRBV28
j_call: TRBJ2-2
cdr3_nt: TGTGCCAGCAGTCTAACCGGGACTAGCGGGAGGGCTGCCGGGGAGCTGTTTTTT
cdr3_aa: CASSLTGTSGRAAGELFF

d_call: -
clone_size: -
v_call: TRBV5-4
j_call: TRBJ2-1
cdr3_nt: TGTGCCAGCAGCTTAGCCTTAAGCTCCTACAATGAGCAGTTCTTC
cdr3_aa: CASSLALSSYNEQFF

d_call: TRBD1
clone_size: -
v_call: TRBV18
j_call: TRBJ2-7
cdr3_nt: TGTGCCAGCTCACCCGGGACAGGGAGGTACGAGCAGTACTTC
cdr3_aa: CASSPGTGRYEQYF

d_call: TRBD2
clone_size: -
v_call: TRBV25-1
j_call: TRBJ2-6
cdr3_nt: TGTGCCAGCAGAAGAAGGGGACTAGCGGGCTCTGGGGCCAACGTCCTGACTTTC
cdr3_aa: CASRRRGLAGSGANVLTF

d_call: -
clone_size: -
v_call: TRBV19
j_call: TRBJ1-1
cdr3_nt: TGTGCCAGTAGTTTGAGCCGAGGGTTGAACACTGAAGCTTTCTTT
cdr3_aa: CASSLSRGLNTEAFF

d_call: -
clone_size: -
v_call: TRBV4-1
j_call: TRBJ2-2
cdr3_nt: TGCGCCAGCAGCCAAGGCAGTTCGAACACCGGGGAGCTGTTTTTT
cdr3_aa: CASSQGSSNTGELFF

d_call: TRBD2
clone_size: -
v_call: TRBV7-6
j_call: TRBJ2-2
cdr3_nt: TGTGCCTGTACCGGGACTAGTAACACCGGGGAGCTGTTTTTT
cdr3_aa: CACTGTSNTGELFF

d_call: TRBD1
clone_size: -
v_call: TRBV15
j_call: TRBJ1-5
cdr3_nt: TGTGCCACCAGCAGAGATAAACAGGGGCGCAATCAGCCCCAGCATTTT
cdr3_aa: CATSRDKQGRNQPQHF

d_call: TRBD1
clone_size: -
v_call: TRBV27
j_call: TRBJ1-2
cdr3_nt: TGTGCCAGCAGTTTATCTACGACAGGGGGGTATGGCTACACCTTC
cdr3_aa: CASSLSTTGGYGYTF

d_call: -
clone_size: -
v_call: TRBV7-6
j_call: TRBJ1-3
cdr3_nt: TGTGCCAGCAGCTTAAGTACAGGGCCTCAGTACACCATATATTTT
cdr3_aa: CASSLSTGPQYTIYF

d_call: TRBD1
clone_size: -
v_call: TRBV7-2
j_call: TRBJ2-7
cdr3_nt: TGTGCCAGCAGCTTAGCCGGGCCGGGGGCGGACAGGGGCTCCTACGAGCAGTACTTC
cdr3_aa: CASSLAGPGADRGSYEQYF

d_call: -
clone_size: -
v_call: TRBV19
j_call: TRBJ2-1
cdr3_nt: TGTGCCAGTAGTCCCTCGGAGCGGCCGCTGGACAATGAGCAGTTCTTC
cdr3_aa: CASSPSERPLDNEQFF

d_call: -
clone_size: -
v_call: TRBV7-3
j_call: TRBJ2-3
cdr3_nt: TGTGCCAGCAGCTTAACCTGGCGGGAAGGAATAGATACGCAGTATTTT
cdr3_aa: CASSLTWREGIDTQYF

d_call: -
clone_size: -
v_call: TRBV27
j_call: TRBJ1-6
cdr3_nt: TGTGCCAGCAGTTTAGACGGGGGGCCCTATAATTCACCCCTCCACTTT
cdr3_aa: CASSLDGGPYNSPLHF

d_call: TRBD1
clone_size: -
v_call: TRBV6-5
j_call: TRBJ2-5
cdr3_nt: TGTGCCAGCAGTTACTCCGGGACAGAGGGAGAGACCCAGTACTTC
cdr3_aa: CASSYSGTEGETQYF

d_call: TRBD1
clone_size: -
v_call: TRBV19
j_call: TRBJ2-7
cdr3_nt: TGTGCCAGTAGTACCCGACAGGGTTCCTACGAGCAGTACTTC
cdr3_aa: CASSTRQGSYEQYF

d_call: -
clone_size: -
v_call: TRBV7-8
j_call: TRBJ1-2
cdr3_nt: TGTGCCAGCAGCTACACATTGGACAGCTATGGCTACACCTTC
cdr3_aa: CASSYTLDSYGYTF

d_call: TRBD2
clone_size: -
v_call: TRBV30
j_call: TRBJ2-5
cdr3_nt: TGTGCCTGGAGTGGGGGGGGGAAAGAGACCCAGTACTTC
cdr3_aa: CAWSGGGKETQYF

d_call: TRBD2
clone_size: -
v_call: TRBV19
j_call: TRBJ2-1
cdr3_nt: TGTGCCAGTAGTATGACTAGCGGGAGGTCCTACAATGAGCAGTTCTTC
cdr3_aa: CASSMTSGRSYNEQFF

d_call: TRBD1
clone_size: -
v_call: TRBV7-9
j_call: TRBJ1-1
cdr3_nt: TGTGCCAGCAGCTCAGACAGGGAGAACACTGAAGCTTTCTTT
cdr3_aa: CASSSDRENTEAFF